Listed here are 27 T cell receptor beta chains from one sample, sequenced in a study of blood T cell repertoires in COVID-19 (dated by TCRdb to the early 2020s). The method behind the library was the immunoSEQ multiplex PCR assay. TCRdb holds this immuneACCESS table with in-frame rearrangements only. Some clones are missing; in checked studies, unresolved V genes explain under half, and the rest has no known cause. This sample holds tens of thousands of clones; 84% were observed only once. The ten largest clonotypes hold around a third of the sample. Specimen: peripheral blood. All receptors derive from a man aged 65 to 85 with acute or convalescent COVID-19.

The chain carries TRBV11-1 and TRBJ2-2, with D possibly matching TRBD1 (5 bases). V lost 5 bases to trimming and J lost 2 bases, with 12 bases between them. Per the germline V gene, CDR1 is SGHAT and CDR2 is FQDESV (reference sequence). This CDR3 is 15 amino acids long. As DNA, the CDR3 is TGTGCCAGCAGCCCACAGGCGGTAAACACCGGGGAGCTGTTTTTT. The encoded protein is CASSPQAVNTGELFF.

The chain links TRBV19 to TRBJ1-2; TRBD1 might be the D (5 bases). V shed 5 bases and J shed 7 bases, with 17 bases lying between them. Germline-derived CDR1 and CDR2 are LNHDA and SQIVND (reference sequence). CDR3 length: 14 residues. The CDR3 here is CASSSQGQFFGYTF. As DNA, the CDR3 is TGTGCCAGTAGTTCCCAGGGCCAGTTCTTTGGCTACACCTTC.

The chain links TRBV6-5 to TRBJ2-7; tentatively, D is TRBD1 (6 bases). Trimming cost V 6 bases and J 10 bases, with 22 bases left between them. The CDR3 covers 14 residues. Germline assignment: CDR1 MNHEY and CDR2 SVGAGI. In DNA, the CDR3 is TGTGCCAGCAGCCTACAGGGCACTACGAGCAACCAGTACTTC. Its translation is CASSLQGTTSNQYF.

The chain joins TRBV7-6 to TRBJ1-4; 7 bases are shared with TRBD1. J lost 2 bases, V lost 1 base, and 7 bases had no gene match. Germline V CDR1 and CDR2: SGHVS, FNYEAQ. The CDR3 contains 17 residues. CDR3: CASSLGFRGGTNEKLFF. The CDR3 DNA is TGTGCCAGCAGCTTAGGGTTCCGAGGGGGCACTAATGAAAAACTGTTTTTT.

V usage is TRBV18 and J usage is TRBJ2-7; D is undetermined. V lost 6 bases, J lost 0 bases, and 9 bases lay in between. Looked up from germline, CDR1 is KGHSH and CDR2 is LQKENI. This CDR3 has 13 residues. Here the CDR3 reads CASSLTLSYEQYF. The CDR3 region has the DNA TGTGCCAGCTCCCTTACTCTCTCCTACGAGCAGTACTTC.

The chain carries TRBV3-1 (or the pseudogene TRBV3-2) and TRBJ1-5, with TRBD1 identical over 7 bases. CDR3 length: 14 amino acids. Germline loops: CDR1 LGHDT, CDR2 YNNKEL (reference sequence). V shed 3 bases, J shed 6 bases, and the junction held 5 bases outside the gene matches. As DNA, the CDR3 is TGTGCCAGCAGCCAGGGCAGGGGGAGTCAGCCCCAGCATTTT. Amino acids: CASSQGRGSQPQHF.

V is TRBV5-1 and J is TRBJ1-1, with 7 bases that match TRBD1. The CDR3 covers 13 residues. V was clipped by 3 bases and J by 2 bases; unmatched bases: 1. CDR1 and CDR2 from the germline V gene are SGHRS and YFSETQ. This CDR3 reads CASSWDSNTEAFF. CDR3 DNA: TGCGCCAGCAGCTGGGACAGTAACACTGAAGCTTTCTTT.

The genes are TRBV9 and TRBJ2-3; D might be TRBD2 (6 bases). V lost 3 bases and J lost 1, with 12 bases in between. CDR3 length: 15 residues. Germline V gene lookup returns CDR1 SGDLS and CDR2 YYNGEE. The CDR3 region has the DNA TGTGCCAGCAGCGCCGGGGGACTCCGCACAGATACGCAGTATTTT. Translation: CASSAGGLRTDTQYF.

The chain combines TRBV6-4 with TRBJ1-5; 9 bases agree with TRBD1. This CDR3 spans 20 amino acids. Germline CDR1 MRHNA, CDR2 SNTAGT. Germline trimming cut 0 bases from V and 1 base from J; bases unmatched to any gene: 13. CDR3 protein: CASSDSIPDRGLKSNQPQHF. For the CDR3, the DNA is TGTGCCAGCAGTGACTCGATTCCGGACAGGGGATTGAAGAGCAATCAGCCCCAGCATTTT.

In its sample, this clone was seen a few times. The chain couples TRBV5-8 to TRBJ2-7; 8 positions agree with TRBD1. The germline gives CDR1 SGHTS, CDR2 YDEGEE. V trimming: 4 bases; J trimming: 4 bases; junction bases outside the gene matches: 22. The CDR3 is 19 amino acids. The CDR3 nucleotides are TGTGCCAGCAGCCCCCGGACAGGGTTTAATCCTCCTCTTCGGTACGAGCAGTACTTC. This encodes CASSPRTGFNPPLRYEQYF.

The V call is TRBV3-1 (or the pseudogene TRBV3-2), the J call TRBJ2-5, with 8 nucleotides matching TRBD1. This CDR3 is built from 14 residues. After removal of 5 bases from V and 2 bases from J, the junction contained 4 bases not matched to a gene. CDR1 is LGHDT, CDR2 YNNKEL, per germline (reference sequence). The CDR3 nucleotides are TGTGCCAGCAGCATTCGGACAGGGCAAGAGACCCAGTACTTC. It encodes CASSIRTGQETQYF.

The V gene is TRBV7-2, the J gene TRBJ1-5; TRBD1 aligns across 7 bases. V dropped 5 bases and J dropped 6; count of bases not matched to a gene: 7. CDR3 length: 14 amino acids. Germline V CDR1 and CDR2: SGHTA, FQGNSA. This CDR3 is CASSTLTGSQPQHF. The CDR3 region has the DNA TGTGCCAGCAGCACCTTGACAGGGAGTCAGCCCCAGCATTTT.

CDR3 coding DNA: TGCAGCGCTAAACGGGGTGGGTCGGGAAACACCATATATTTT. It is translated as CSAKRGGSGNTIYF. The chain uses TRBV29-1 and TRBJ1-3; no reliable D call. CDR1 and CDR2 from the germline V gene are SQVTM and ANQGSEA. The CDR3 length is 14 residues. V was cut by 7 bases and J by 4 bases, with 17 bases left in between.

This chain joins TRBV25-1 and TRBJ1-1; D call uncertain. The CDR3 contains 12 residues. V dropped 8 bases and J dropped 0 bases, with 7 bases sitting between them. Looked up from germline, CDR1 is MGHDK and CDR2 is SYGVNS. The CDR3 here is CASLGLNTEAFF. In nucleotides, the CDR3 is TGTGCCAGCCTAGGCCTGAACACTGAAGCTTTCTTT. Supplemented by reference TRBV25-1 and TRBJ1-1, the full variable domain reads EADIYQTPRYLVIGTGKKITLECSQTMGHDKMYWYQQDPGMELHLIHYSYGVNSTEKGDLSSESTVSRIRTEHFPLTLESARPSHTSQYLCASLGLNTEAFFGQGTRLTVV.

This clone was counted once. The gene calls are TRBV19 and TRBJ1-5; 8 bases agree with TRBD1. There are 12 residues in the CDR3. J gave up 7 bases and V 7 bases, and 3 bases lay outside the gene matches. The V gene's germline CDR1 is LNHDA and CDR2 SQIVND (reference sequence). CDR3 coding DNA: TGTGCCAGTACCAGGGGGCAACAGCCCCAGCATTTT. Residues: CASTRGQQPQHF.

The DNA of the CDR3 is TGCGCCAGCAGCTTCTCGGGACTAGCGGGAGGTAACACCGGGGAGCTGTTTTTT. Amino acids: CASSFSGLAGGNTGELFF. This chain uses TRBV5-1 with TRBJ2-2, with 15 bases aligning to TRBD2. The CDR3 has 18 residues. Germline loops: CDR1 SGHRS, CDR2 YFSETQ. The junction had 4 bases not matched to a gene; V was cut back by 2 bases and J by 2 bases.

The chain carries TRBV6-5 and TRBJ2-7; D possibly corresponds to TRBD2 (5 bases). CDR1 is MNHEY, CDR2 SVGAGI, per germline. Trimming left V 7 bases short and J 1 base short, with 5 bases between. The length of the CDR3 is 11 residues. Here the CDR3 reads CASKRSYEQYF. Written as DNA, the CDR3 is TGTGCCAGCAAGCGGTCCTACGAGCAGTACTTC.

The V and J genes are TRBV2 and TRBJ2-1; 8 bases fit TRBD2. This CDR3 comprises 16 residues. CDR1 is SNHLY and CDR2 is FYNNEI in the germline V gene. The junction had 11 bases not matched to a gene; V was cut back by 6 bases and J by 4 bases. The CDR3 reads CASRETTSGYYNEQFF. In DNA, the CDR3 is TGTGCCAGCAGGGAAACAACTAGCGGATATTACAATGAGCAGTTCTTC.

The J gene is TRBJ1-2, the V gene TRBV28, with unresolved D. Germline V CDR1 and CDR2: MDHEN, SYDVKM. The ends were cut back, 5 bases at V and 3 bases at J, with 13 bases in the middle. The CDR3 consists of 14 residues. Written as DNA, the CDR3 is TGTGCCAGCAGTGAGTTCCGGGGTGACTATGGCTACACCTTC. Translating it yields CASSEFRGDYGYTF.

V usage is TRBV2 and J usage is TRBJ2-7, with unresolved D. The germline gives CDR1 SNHLY, CDR2 FYNNEI. Trimming stripped 6 bases from V and 4 bases from J, with 10 bases between. This CDR3 has 12 residues. Here the CDR3 reads CASRGTVYEQYF. The CDR3 DNA sequence: TGTGCCAGCAGAGGCACAGTATACGAGCAGTACTTC.

The V gene is TRBV6-5, the J gene TRBJ2-7; D perhaps matches TRBD1 (6 bases). The V and J ends lost 7 bases and 4 bases respectively, with 14 bases between them. This CDR3 region has 13 residues. Per the germline V gene, CDR1 is MNHEY and CDR2 is SVGAGI. DNA for the CDR3: TGTGCCAGCACCCCAGGGGTGGGGTACGAGCAGTACTTC. It specifies CASTPGVGYEQYF.

The V gene is TRBV27, the J gene TRBJ2-2; D is perhaps TRBD1 (5 bases). The CDR3 is 14 residues long. Trimming shortened V by 2 bases and J by 1 base, and 5 bases separated the two germline ends. Germline lookup yields CDR1 MNHEY and CDR2 SMNVEV (reference sequence). DNA for the CDR3: TGTGCCAGCAGTTTAGGACAGAACACCGGGGAGCTGTTTTTT. It translates to CASSLGQNTGELFF.

This clone was seen only a few times. The CDR3 spells CASSLDGGAGGNYGYTF. CDR3 nucleotide sequence: TGTGCCAGCAGTTTAGACGGAGGGGCAGGAGGGAACTATGGCTACACCTTC. The rearrangement uses TRBV27 and TRBJ1-2; the D gene is possibly TRBD1 (5 bases). In germline, CDR1 is MNHEY, CDR2 SMNVEV (reference sequence). V lost 2 bases and J 2 bases, leaving 18 bases between the germline ends. The CDR3 spans 17 residues.

J is TRBJ2-3 and V is TRBV7-2; TRBD2 matches at 10 bases. The CDR3 is 16 residues long. V lost 1 base to trimming and J lost 1 base; unmatched junction nucleotides: 2. CDR1 and CDR2 (germline): SGHTA, FQGNSA. In DNA form, the CDR3 reads TGTGCCAGCAGCTTAGGGACTAGCGGCCGCACAGATACGCAGTATTTT. Residues: CASSLGTSGRTDTQYF.

J is TRBJ2-5 and V is TRBV27; tentatively, D is TRBD2 (5 bases). This CDR3 comprises 14 residues. The germline CDR1 and CDR2 sequences are MNHEY and SMNVEV (reference sequence). V was trimmed by 3 bases and J by 9 bases, leaving 17 bases between them. The DNA of the CDR3 is TGTGCCAGCAGTTTTCAAGCCCCCCTCGGGGCCCAGTACTTC. It yields the protein CASSFQAPLGAQYF.

The chain links TRBV6-5 to TRBJ2-4; possibly TRBD2 for D (5 bases). CDR3 length equals 13 residues. The V gene's germline CDR1 is MNHEY and CDR2 SVGAGI. V shed 8 bases and J shed 9 bases, with 17 bases lying between them. CDR3 in amino acids: CASLGQIGGIQYF. In DNA form, the CDR3 reads TGTGCCAGCTTAGGGCAGATCGGAGGCATTCAGTACTTC.

The chain uses TRBV9 and TRBJ1-6; 7 nucleotides line up with TRBD1. The germline gives CDR1 SGDLS, CDR2 YYNGEE. The CDR3 contains 15 residues. The V gene end was trimmed by 0 bases and the J gene end by 10 bases; junction bases not matched to a gene: 7. The CDR3 nucleotides read TGTGCCAGCAGCGTAGGAGGGCAGGGGGGCTCACCCCTCCACTTT. This gives the protein CASSVGGQGGSPLHF.